One TCR beta chain is described in this entry. The data were taken from a study of blood T cell repertoires in COVID-19. The table came from immunoSEQ multiplex PCR; TCRdb's copy has only in-frame clones and leaves some out. This table has around 180,000 clones, roughly 87% appearing once. V lost 0 bases to trimming and J lost 2 bases, with 10 bases between them. The CDR3 sequence is 15 residues long. Germline CDR1 reads WNHNN; CDR2 reads SYGVQD (reference sequence). The origin of this receptor is a middle-aged woman with acute COVID-19. V is TRBV10-1 and J is TRBJ1-2; D remains ambiguous. The sequencing input was PBMCs or T cells enriched from blood (not recorded which). CDR3 region: CASSESRFVNYGYTF. For the CDR3, the DNA is TGCGCCAGCAGTGAGTCCCGGTTTGTCAACTATGGCTACACCTTC.